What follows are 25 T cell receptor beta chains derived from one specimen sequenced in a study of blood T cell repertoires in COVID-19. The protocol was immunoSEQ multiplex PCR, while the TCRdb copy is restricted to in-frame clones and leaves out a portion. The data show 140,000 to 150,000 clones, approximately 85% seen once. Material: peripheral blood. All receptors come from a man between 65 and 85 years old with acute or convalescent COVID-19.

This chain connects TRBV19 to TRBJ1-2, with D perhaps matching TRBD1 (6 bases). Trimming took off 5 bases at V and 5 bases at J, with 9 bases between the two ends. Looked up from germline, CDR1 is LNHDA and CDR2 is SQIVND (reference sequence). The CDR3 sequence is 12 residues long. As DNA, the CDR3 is TGTGCCAGTAGTCCGCAGGGGTATGGCTACACCTTC. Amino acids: CASSPQGYGYTF.

In nucleotides, the CDR3 is TGTGCCTGGAGTGTACAGGACGCCCAGTACTTC. Translation: CAWSVQDAQYF. V is TRBV30 and J is TRBJ2-5, with D possibly TRBD1 on 5 matching bases. V was clipped by 0 bases and J by 9 bases, with 8 bases between them. Germline assignment: CDR1 GTSNPN and CDR2 SVGIG (reference sequence). The CDR3 is 11 residues long.

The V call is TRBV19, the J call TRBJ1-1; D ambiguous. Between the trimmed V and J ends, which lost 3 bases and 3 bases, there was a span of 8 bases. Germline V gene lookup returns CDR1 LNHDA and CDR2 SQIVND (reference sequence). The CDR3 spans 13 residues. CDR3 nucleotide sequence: TGTGCCAGTAGTATGGTTCAGGACACTGAAGCTTTCTTT. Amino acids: CASSMVQDTEAFF.

DNA for the CDR3: TGTGCCAGCAGCCAGACAGGTGACTATGGCTACACCTTC. It translates to CASSQTGDYGYTF. The J gene is TRBJ1-2, the V gene TRBV6-6; D may be TRBD1 (6 bases). V was shortened by 6 bases and J by 3 bases, with 11 bases between the two germline ends. Germline lookup yields CDR1 MNHNY and CDR2 SVGAGI (reference sequence). This CDR3 is 13 amino acids long.

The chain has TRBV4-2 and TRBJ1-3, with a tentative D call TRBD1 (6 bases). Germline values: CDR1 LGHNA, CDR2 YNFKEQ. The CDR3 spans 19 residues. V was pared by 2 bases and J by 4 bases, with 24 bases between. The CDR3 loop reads CASSQSNIAQGPLGNTIYF. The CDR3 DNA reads TGTGCCAGCAGCCAATCGAATATAGCGCAGGGGCCGCTGGGAAACACCATATATTTT.

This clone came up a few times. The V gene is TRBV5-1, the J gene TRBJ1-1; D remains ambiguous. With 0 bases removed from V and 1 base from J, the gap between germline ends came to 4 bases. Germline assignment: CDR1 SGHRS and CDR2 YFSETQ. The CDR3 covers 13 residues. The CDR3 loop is CASSLVANTEAFF. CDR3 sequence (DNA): TGCGCCAGCAGCTTGGTGGCGAACACTGAAGCTTTCTTT.

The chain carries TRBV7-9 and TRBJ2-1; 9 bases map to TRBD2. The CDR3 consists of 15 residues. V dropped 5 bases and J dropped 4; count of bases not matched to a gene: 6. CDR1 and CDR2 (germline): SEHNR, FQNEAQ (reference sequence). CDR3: CASSLGLATYNEQFF. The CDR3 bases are TGTGCCAGCAGCCTGGGACTAGCTACTTACAATGAGCAGTTCTTC.

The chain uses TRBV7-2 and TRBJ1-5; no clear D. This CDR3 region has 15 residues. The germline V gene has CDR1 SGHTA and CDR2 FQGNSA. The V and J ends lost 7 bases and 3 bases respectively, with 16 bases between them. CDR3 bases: TGTGCCAGCACCCCAAAGAGTGGAGACAATCAGCCCCAGCATTTT. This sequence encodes CASTPKSGDNQPQHF.

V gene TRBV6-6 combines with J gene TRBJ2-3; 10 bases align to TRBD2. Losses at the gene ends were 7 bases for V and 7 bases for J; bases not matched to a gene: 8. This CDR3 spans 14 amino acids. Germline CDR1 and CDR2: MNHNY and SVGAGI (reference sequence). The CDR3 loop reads CASTYSGRSNTQYF. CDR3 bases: TGTGCCAGCACCTATAGCGGGAGGAGTAATACGCAGTATTTT.

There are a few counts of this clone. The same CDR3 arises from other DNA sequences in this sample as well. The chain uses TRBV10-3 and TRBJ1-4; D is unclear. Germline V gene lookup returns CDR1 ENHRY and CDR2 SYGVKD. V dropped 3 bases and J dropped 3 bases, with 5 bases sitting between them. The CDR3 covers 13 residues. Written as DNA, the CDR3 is TGTGCCATCAGTGACGGGGCTAATGAAAAACTGTTTTTT. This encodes CAISDGANEKLFF.

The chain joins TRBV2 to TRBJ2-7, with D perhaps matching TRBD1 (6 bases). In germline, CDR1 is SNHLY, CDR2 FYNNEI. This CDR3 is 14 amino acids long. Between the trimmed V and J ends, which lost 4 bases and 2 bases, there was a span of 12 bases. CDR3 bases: TGTGCCAGCAGTGTGGCAGGGGAACCCTACGAGCAGTACTTC. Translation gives CASSVAGEPYEQYF.

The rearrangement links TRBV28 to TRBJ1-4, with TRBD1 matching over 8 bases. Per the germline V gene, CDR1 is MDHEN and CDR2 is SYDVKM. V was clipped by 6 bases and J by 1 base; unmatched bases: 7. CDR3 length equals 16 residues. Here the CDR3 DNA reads TGTGCCAGCAGCTCAGGGGGCCTAGGAACTAATGAAAAACTGTTTTTT. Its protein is CASSSGGLGTNEKLFF.

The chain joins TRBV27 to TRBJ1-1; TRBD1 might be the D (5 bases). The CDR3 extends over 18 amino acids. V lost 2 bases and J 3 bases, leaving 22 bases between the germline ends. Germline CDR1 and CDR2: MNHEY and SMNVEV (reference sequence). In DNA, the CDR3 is TGTGCCAGCAGTTTACCCGTCCCCTTCGACAGCCCACACACTGAAGCTTTCTTT. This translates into CASSLPVPFDSPHTEAFF.

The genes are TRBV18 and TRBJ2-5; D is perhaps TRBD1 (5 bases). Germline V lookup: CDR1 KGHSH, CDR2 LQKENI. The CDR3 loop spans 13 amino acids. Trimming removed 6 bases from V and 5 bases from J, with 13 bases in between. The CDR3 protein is CASSSQGRETQYF. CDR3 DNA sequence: TGTGCCAGCTCTTCCCAGGGTCGGGAGACCCAGTACTTC.

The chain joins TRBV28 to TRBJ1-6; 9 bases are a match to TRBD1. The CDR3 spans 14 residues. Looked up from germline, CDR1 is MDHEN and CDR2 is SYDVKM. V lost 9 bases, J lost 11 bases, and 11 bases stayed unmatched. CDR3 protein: CASTTGGGFPPLHF. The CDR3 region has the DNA TGTGCCAGTACCACAGGGGGCGGATTTCCACCCCTCCACTTT. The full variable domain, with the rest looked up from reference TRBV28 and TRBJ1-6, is DVKVTQSSRYLVKRTGEKVFLECVQDMDHENMFWYRQDPGLGLRLIYFSYDVKMKEKGDIPEGYSVSREKKERFSLILESASTNQTSMYLCASTTGGGFPPLHFGNGTRLTVT.

CDR3: CASSYSNNLNTEAFF. The CDR3 DNA sequence: TGTGCCAGCAGTTACTCGAACAACCTGAACACTGAAGCTTTCTTT. The chain is built from TRBV6-5 and TRBJ1-1; D is undetermined. The germline V and J ends were trimmed by 0 bases and 0 bases, with 8 bases remaining between them. From germline, CDR1 is MNHEY and CDR2 SVGAGI. The CDR3 is 15 residues long.

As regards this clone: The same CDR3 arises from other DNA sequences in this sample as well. The CDR3: CASSRGQNTEAFF. Written as DNA, the CDR3 is TGTGCCAGCAGTAGAGGACAGAACACTGAAGCTTTCTTT. V is TRBV6-4 and J is TRBJ1-1; D might be TRBD1 (5 bases). The CDR3 runs 13 residues. Germline CDR1 is MRHNA and CDR2 is SNTAGT. Deletions cut 5 bases from V and 1 base from J, with 8 bases between.

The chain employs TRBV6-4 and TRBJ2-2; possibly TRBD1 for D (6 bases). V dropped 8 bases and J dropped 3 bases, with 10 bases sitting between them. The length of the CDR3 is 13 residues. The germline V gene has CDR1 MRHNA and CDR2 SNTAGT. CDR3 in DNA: TGTGCCAGCGGTACAGGGCACACCGGGGAGCTGTTTTTT. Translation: CASGTGHTGELFF.

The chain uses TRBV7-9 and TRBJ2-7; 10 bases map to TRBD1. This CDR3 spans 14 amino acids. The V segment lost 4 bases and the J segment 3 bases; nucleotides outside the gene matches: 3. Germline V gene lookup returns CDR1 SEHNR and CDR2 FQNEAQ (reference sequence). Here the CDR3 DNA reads TGTGCCAGCAGCTCGGACAGGGGGTTCTACGAGCAGTACTTC. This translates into CASSSDRGFYEQYF.

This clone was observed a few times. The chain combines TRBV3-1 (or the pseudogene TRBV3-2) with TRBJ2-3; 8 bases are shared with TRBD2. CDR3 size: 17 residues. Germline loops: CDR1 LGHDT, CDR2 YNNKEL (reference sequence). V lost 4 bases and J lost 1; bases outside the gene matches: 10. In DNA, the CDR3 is TGTGCCAGCAGCCCCCGAGTGGGGACTAGGGGCACAGATACGCAGTATTTT. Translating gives CASSPRVGTRGTDTQYF.

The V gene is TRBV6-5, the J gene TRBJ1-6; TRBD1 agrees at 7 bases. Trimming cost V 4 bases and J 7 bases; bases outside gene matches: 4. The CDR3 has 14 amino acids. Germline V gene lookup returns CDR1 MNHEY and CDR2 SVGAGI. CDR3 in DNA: TGTGCCAGCAGTTTGACAGGGCTGAATTCACCCCTCCACTTT. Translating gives CASSLTGLNSPLHF.

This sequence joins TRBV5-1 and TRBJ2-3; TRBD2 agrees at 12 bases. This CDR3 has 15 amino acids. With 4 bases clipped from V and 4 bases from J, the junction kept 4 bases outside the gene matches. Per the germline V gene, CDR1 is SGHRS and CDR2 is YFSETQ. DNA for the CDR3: TGCGCCAGCAGCCGGACTAGCGGGGTGTCAGATACGCAGTATTTT. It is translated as CASSRTSGVSDTQYF.

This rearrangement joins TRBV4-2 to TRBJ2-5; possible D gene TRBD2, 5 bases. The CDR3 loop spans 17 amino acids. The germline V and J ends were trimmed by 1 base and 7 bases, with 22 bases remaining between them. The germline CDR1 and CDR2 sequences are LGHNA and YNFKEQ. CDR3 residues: CASSQVGSGRNGGTQYF. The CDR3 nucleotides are TGTGCCAGCAGCCAAGTAGGGAGTGGGCGGAACGGAGGGACCCAGTACTTC.

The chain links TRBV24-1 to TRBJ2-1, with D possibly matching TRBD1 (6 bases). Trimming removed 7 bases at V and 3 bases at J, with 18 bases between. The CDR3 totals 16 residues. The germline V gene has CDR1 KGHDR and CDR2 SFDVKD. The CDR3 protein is CATSDASGTLYNEQFF. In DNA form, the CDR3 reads TGTGCCACCAGCGACGCATCCGGGACACTCTACAATGAGCAGTTCTTC.

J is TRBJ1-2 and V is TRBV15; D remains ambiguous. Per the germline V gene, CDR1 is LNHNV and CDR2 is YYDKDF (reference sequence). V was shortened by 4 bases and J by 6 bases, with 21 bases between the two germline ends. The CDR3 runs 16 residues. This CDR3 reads CATSTSPTRYIDGYTF. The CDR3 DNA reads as TGTGCCACCAGCACGAGCCCCACCCGCTATATAGATGGCTACACCTTC.